Included here is one T cell receptor beta chain sequence, with context. This sample is part of a study of T cell changes during pregnancy in multiple sclerosis. Clones were read by immunoSEQ multiplex PCR, and TCRdb kept only the in-frame ones, dropping some. The table records more than 100,000 clones, around 91% of them present only once. The CDR3 covers 14 residues. The V gene's germline CDR1 is SGHVS and CDR2 FQNEAQ. Trimming removed 5 bases from V and 1 base from J, with 11 bases in between. The material sequenced was peripheral blood, taken after pregnancy. The source is a female donor with multiple sclerosis, enrolled in a pregnancy study. The V and J genes are TRBV7-8 and TRBJ1-1; tentative D call: TRBD1 (5 bases). CDR3 DNA sequence: TGTGCCAGCAGCATGGGGGGGGAGAACACTGAAGCTTTCTTT. Translating it yields CASSMGGENTEAFF.